What follows are 13 T cell receptor beta chains derived from one specimen sequenced in a study of T cells after yellow fever vaccination. TCRdb used MiXCR to reprocess the 5' RACE reads, holding one entry per CDR3 protein. The sample includes about 400,000 distinct CDR3 sequences, about 6.2% of them seen just once. This sample comprised PBMCs, obtained 5 days after the yellow fever booster vaccination. The receptors come from a man aged 30 to 39 who received the YFV17D yellow fever vaccine.

This clonotype appeared many times. The chain couples TRBV6-1 to TRBJ2-7, with 8 bases aligning to TRBD1. With 6 bases clipped from V and 1 base from J, the junction kept 8 bases outside the gene matches. CDR3 length: 15 residues. Per the germline V gene, CDR1 is MNHNS and CDR2 is SASEGT. This CDR3 is CASRPGQGGSYEQYF. The CDR3, as DNA: TGTGCCAGCAGACCCGGACAGGGCGGGTCCTACGAGCAGTACTTC.

This clonotype was seen more than once but under ten times. This chain joins TRBV12-3 or TRBV12-4 and TRBJ1-3; tentative D call: TRBD1 (5 bases). This CDR3 spans 17 amino acids. V lost 3 bases to trimming and J lost 0 bases, with 15 bases between them. CDR3 DNA sequence: TGTGCCAGCAGTTTCCTTCCGGGACCGAGCTCTGGAAACACCATATATTTT. It encodes CASSFLPGPSSGNTIYF.

This clonotype was seen a few times. J is TRBJ2-6 and V is TRBV5-4; 7 bases line up with TRBD2. The length of the CDR3 is 17 residues. After removal of 2 bases from V and 2 bases from J, the junction contained 7 bases not matched to a gene. The germline CDR1 and CDR2 sequences are SGHNT and YYREEE (reference sequence). CDR3 sequence (DNA): TGTGCCAGCAGCTTCCCGCAGGGAGGGACTGGGGCCAACGTCCTGACTTTC. Protein product: CASSFPQGGTGANVLTF.

This clonotype was seen more than once but under ten times. This chain connects TRBV20-1 to TRBJ2-1, with 9 positions matching TRBD1. V shed 6 bases, J shed 9 bases, and the junction held 18 bases outside the gene matches. The CDR3 is 16 residues long. Germline loops: CDR1 DFQATT, CDR2 SNEGSKA (reference sequence). CDR3 coding DNA: TGCAGTGCGCGTGCCCGGGACAGGGCACTAGCTAGTGAGCAGTTCTTC. It translates to CSARARDRALASEQFF.

This clonotype was found a few times. The V and J genes are TRBV7-9 and TRBJ1-3, with D perhaps matching TRBD1 (5 bases). The CDR3 extends over 16 amino acids. CDR1 SEHNR and CDR2 FQNEAQ come from the germline V gene (reference sequence). The ends were cut back, 4 bases at V and 0 bases at J, with 13 bases in the middle. CDR3 protein: CASSSTEPRSGNTIYF. The CDR3 region has the DNA TGTGCCAGCAGCTCGACAGAACCGCGCTCTGGAAACACCATATATTTT.

This clonotype was seen only a few times. The junction departs from the called germline gene at one end, perhaps through a read error. This chain connects TRBV7-7 to TRBJ2-3; D gene ambiguous. Germline loops: CDR1 SSHAT, CDR2 FNYEAQ (reference sequence). The CDR3 length is 15 residues. The CDR3 loop reads CASSLGVLKTDTQYF. The DNA of the CDR3 is TGTGCTAGCAGCTTAGGAGTCTTAAAGACAGATACGCAGTATTTT.

The table lists this clonotype with many counts. The chain employs TRBV5-1 and TRBJ2-1; D gene unclear. From germline, CDR1 is SGHRS and CDR2 YFSETQ. The CDR3 loop spans 13 amino acids. The V gene lost 0 bases and the J gene lost 9 bases, with 10 bases spanning the gap. The CDR3 protein is CASSLVERGEQFF. CDR3 DNA sequence: TGCGCCAGCAGCTTGGTGGAACGTGGTGAGCAGTTCTTC. The full variable domain, completed using reference TRBV5-1 and TRBJ2-1, is KAGVTQTPRYLIKTRGQQVTLSCSPISGHRSVSWYQQTPGQGLQFLFEYFSETQRNKGNFPGRFSGRQFSNSRSEMNVSTLELGDSALYLCASSLVERGEQFFGPGTRLTVL.

This clonotype was seen ten or more times. The V call is TRBV12-3 or TRBV12-4, the J call TRBJ2-2; D could derive from TRBD1 or TRBD2 (6 bases each). The CDR3 is 14 amino acids. Trimming took off 5 bases at V and 6 bases at J, with 13 bases between the two ends. The chain's CDR3 is CASSPLRGAGELFF. As DNA, the CDR3 is TGTGCCAGCAGTCCCCTGAGGGGGGCCGGGGAGCTGTTTTTT.

The chain carries TRBV3-1 and TRBJ1-2, with no clear D. V lost 6 bases and J 10 bases, leaving 15 bases between the germline ends. Per the germline V gene, CDR1 is LGHDT and CDR2 is YNNKEL (reference sequence). The CDR3 runs to 12 residues. CDR3 residues: CASRQSTGPYTF. CDR3 sequence (DNA): TGTGCCAGCAGGCAGAGTACCGGCCCCTACACCTTC.

The rearrangement uses TRBV27 and TRBJ2-3; 12 bases are a match to TRBD1. Germline V lookup: CDR1 MNHEY, CDR2 SMNVEV (reference sequence). Unmatched junction bases numbered 5, after V lost 6 bases and J lost 4 bases. This CDR3 has 15 amino acids. The CDR3, as DNA: TGTGCCAGCAGCTGGGGACAGGGGGCAGCAGATACGCAGTATTTT. Translation: CASSWGQGAADTQYF.

This chain joins TRBV6-1 and TRBJ2-3, with 7 bases identical to TRBD2. CDR3 size: 13 residues. With 9 bases clipped from V and 7 bases from J, the junction kept 10 bases outside the gene matches. Germline CDR1 and CDR2: MNHNS and SASEGT. For the CDR3, the DNA is TGTGCCAGTCAGCGGGAATGGGGAAATACGCAGTATTTT. The encoded protein is CASQREWGNTQYF.

This clonotype was counted many times. The chain has TRBV12-3 or TRBV12-4 and TRBJ1-1; 8 nucleotides agree with TRBD1. Trimming cost V 6 bases and J 7 bases; bases outside gene matches: 7. The CDR3 runs 13 residues. The CDR3 bases are TGTGCCAGCAGGTCAACAGGGGGGGATGAAGCTTTCTTT. It encodes CASRSTGGDEAFF.

V gene TRBV19 combines with J gene TRBJ1-5; TRBD1 matches 9 bases. With V trimmed by 5 bases and J by 7 bases, 15 bases remained unmatched. CDR3 size: 17 residues. Germline V gene data show CDR1 as LNHDA and CDR2 as SQIVND (reference sequence). CDR3 nucleotide sequence: TGTGCCAGTAGTGATAGGGGGAACAGGGGGCCTGGACAGCCCCAGCATTTT. It codes for CASSDRGNRGPGQPQHF. Supplemented by reference TRBV19 and TRBJ1-5, the full variable domain reads DGGITQSPKYLFRKEGQNVTLSCEQNLNHDAMYWYRQDPGQGLRLIYYSQIVNDFQKGDIAEGYSVSREKKESFPLTVTSAQKNPTAFYLCASSDRGNRGPGQPQHFGDGTRLSIL.